A selection of T cell receptor beta chains follows, all from one sample in a study of cytomegalovirus exposure and HLA in healthy donors. The assay was immunoSEQ multiplex PCR, and TCRdb's table has in-frame clones only and misses some. The table lists fewer than 250,000 clones, roughly 82% of them singletons. What was sequenced was PBMCs. Receptors were obtained from a man aged 40-55 years in good health and CMV-seropositive. The CDR3 runs from the conserved cysteine through the conserved F or W. Each record gives: V gene, clone size, D gene, J gene, CDR3 length, CDR3 protein, CDR3 DNA. The D gene is left open where the match is weak. A row's size may be missing; if present it is once, few, many or a size class.

V: TRBV10-3
size: few
D: NA
J: TRBJ1-3
length: 14
CDR3: CAISESSVGNTIYF
DNA: TGTGCCATCAGTGAGTCCTCAGTGGGAAACACCATATATTTT

V: TRBV7-3
size: once
D: NA
J: TRBJ2-3
length: 13
CDR3: CASSLLAGDTQYF
DNA: TGTGCCAGCAGCCTCCTCGCCGGAGATACGCAGTATTTT

V: TRBV18
size: NA
D: NA
J: TRBJ1-6
length: 14
CDR3: CASSHQSGNSPLHF
DNA: TGTGCCAGCTCACACCAATCGGGAAATTCACCCCTCCACTTT

V: TRBV6-5
size: NA
D: TRBD1
J: TRBJ1-2
length: 15
CDR3: CASSGDRRIVEGYTF
DNA: TGTGCCAGCAGTGGGGACAGAAGGATTGTGGAGGGCTACACCTTC

V: TRBV27
size: once
D: NA
J: TRBJ2-1
length: 13
CDR3: CASSLGSKNEQFF
DNA: TGTGCCAGCAGTTTAGGGAGTAAGAATGAGCAGTTCTTC

V: TRBV7-9
size: few
D: TRBD2
J: TRBJ2-1
length: 14
CDR3: CASRLAGGGNEQFF
DNA: TGTGCCAGCAGGCTAGCGGGAGGGGGGAATGAGCAGTTCTTC

V: TRBV5-4
size: NA
D: TRBD1
J: TRBJ2-4
length: 17
CDR3: CASTHRDRGLAGNIQYF
DNA: TGTGCCAGCACCCACCGGGACAGGGGGCTAGCGGGAAACATTCAGTACTTC

V: TRBV29-1
size: once
D: TRBD1
J: TRBJ2-4
length: 15
CDR3: CSVETGAEVKNIQYF
DNA: TGCAGCGTTGAGACAGGGGCTGAAGTCAAAAACATTCAGTACTTC

V: TRBV14
size: NA
D: NA
J: TRBJ1-2
length: 14
CDR3: CASSQDQGYYGYTF
DNA: TGTGCCAGCAGCCAAGATCAGGGGTACTATGGCTACACCTTC

V: TRBV10-3
size: NA
D: TRBD2
J: TRBJ2-4
length: 13
CDR3: CAIKSLTSDIQYF
DNA: TGTGCCATCAAGTCCCTAACTAGCGACATTCAGTACTTC

V: TRBV6-6
size: NA
D: NA
J: TRBJ1-4
length: 15
CDR3: CASSYRSGPNEKLFF
DNA: TGTGCCAGCAGTTACCGAAGTGGGCCTAATGAAAAACTGTTTTTT

V: TRBV28
size: NA
D: NA
J: TRBJ1-5
length: 13
CDR3: CASSLGRIQPQHF
DNA: TGTGCCAGCAGTTTAGGGAGAATTCAGCCCCAGCATTTT